This entry describes one T cell receptor (beta chain). V shed 5 bases, J shed 1 base, and the junction held 10 bases outside the gene matches. The length of the CDR3 is 16 residues. Germline CDR1 and CDR2: MNHEY and SVGAGI. MiXCR was run by TCRdb on the RT-PCR reads, yielding one entry per CDR3 protein. The sample has about 700,000 distinct CDR3 sequences; approximately 15% are singletons. The sequence came from a female donor in good health, serving as a healthy control. V and J are TRBV6-5 and TRBJ1-1; 7 bases align to TRBD1. Sequencing was performed on memory CD4+ T cells from blood. This CDR3 reads CASSPIPGQQNTEAFF. The CDR3 nucleotides read TGTGCCAGCAGTCCAATCCCGGGACAGCAGAACACTGAAGCTTTCTTT.